The next 16 T cell receptor beta chains were all read from a single sample in a study of molecular identifiers for immune sequencing clone quantification. TCRdb itself ran the PCR reads through MiXCR, one entry per CDR3 protein. The sample yields hundreds of thousands of distinct CDR3 sequences, over 25% seen once. Source material: naive CD8+ T cells from blood, with Jurkat cell RNA spiked in. Subset denoted: FACS-sorted CD8+CD4-CCR7+CD45RA+ naive T cells. The receptors shown here come from a human donor in good health. Some libraries in this study had Jurkat cell RNA spiked in.

The chain employs TRBV24-1 and TRBJ2-2, with 13 positions matching TRBD2. The junction had 5 bases not matched to a gene; V was cut back by 4 bases and J by 7 bases. CDR3 length: 16 amino acids. The germline CDR1 and CDR2 sequences are KGHDR and SFDVKD. For the CDR3, the DNA is TGTGCCACCAGTGACCGGACTAGCGGGAGTTTCGGGGAGCTGTTTTTT. Translated: CATSDRTSGSFGELFF.

V is TRBV24-1 and J is TRBJ1-5; D gene ambiguous. The CDR3 length is 19 residues. V was shortened by 3 bases and J by 0 bases, with 20 bases between the two germline ends. The V gene's germline CDR1 is KGHDR and CDR2 SFDVKD. The CDR3 spells CATSDTQQPRRVSNQPQHF. Here the CDR3 DNA reads TGTGCCACCAGTGATACTCAGCAGCCACGGCGTGTTAGCAATCAGCCCCAGCATTTT.

This clonotype occurred many times. The chain links TRBV30 to TRBJ1-5, with TRBD1 as a possible D gene (5 bases). Germline values: CDR1 GTSNPN, CDR2 SVGIG (reference sequence). This CDR3 region has 14 residues. V was shortened by 0 bases and J by 6 bases, with 12 bases between the two germline ends. Here the CDR3 reads CAWSVWGSGQPQHF. Written as DNA, the CDR3 is TGTGCCTGGAGTGTTTGGGGGTCGGGTCAGCCCCAGCATTTT.

This clonotype was observed many times. The chain recombines TRBV2 with TRBJ2-5, with 9 nucleotides matching TRBD2. CDR1 and CDR2 (germline): SNHLY, FYNNEI. This CDR3 comprises 14 residues. V lost 7 bases to trimming and J lost 5 bases; unmatched junction nucleotides: 8. The CDR3 reads CASIPSGMFETQYF. Written as DNA, the CDR3 is TGTGCCAGCATCCCTAGCGGGATGTTCGAGACCCAGTACTTC.

Notes on this clonotype: The conserved closing phenylalanine or tryptophan is absent in this CDR3, likely reflecting a read error. The rearrangement joins TRBV19 to TRBJ1-5, with 7 bases matching TRBD1. Germline CDR1 is LNHDA and CDR2 is SQIVND (reference sequence). CDR3 length: 17 residues. The V gene end was trimmed by 3 bases and the J gene end by 6 bases; junction bases not matched to a gene: 14. The chain's CDR3 is CASSMDLMEQGSQPQHL. CDR3 in DNA: TGTGCCAGTAGTATGGACCTAATGGAACAGGGGTCTCAGCCCCAGCATCTT.

This clonotype occurred many times. The V gene is TRBV28, the J gene TRBJ1-2; 7 nucleotides match TRBD1. The junction had 3 bases not matched to a gene; V was cut back by 6 bases and J by 5 bases. CDR3 length equals 12 residues. The germline V gene has CDR1 MDHEN and CDR2 SYDVKM. The CDR3 sequence is CASRKQGYGYTF. The DNA of the CDR3 is TGTGCCAGCAGGAAACAGGGGTATGGCTACACCTTC.

This clonotype was observed a few times. The genes are TRBV3-1 and TRBJ2-3; 7 bases fit TRBD1. Germline V lookup: CDR1 LGHDT, CDR2 YNNKEL (reference sequence). V trimming: 5 bases; J trimming: 2 bases; junction bases outside the gene matches: 7. The CDR3 is 15 amino acids. Written as DNA, the CDR3 is TGTGCCAGCAGCTCGACAGGGACCAACACAGATACGCAGTATTTT. This gives the protein CASSSTGTNTDTQYF.

This clonotype was picked up a small number of times. The rearrangement joins TRBV4-1 to TRBJ2-1; D call uncertain. The germline V gene has CDR1 MGHRA and CDR2 YSYEKL. The length of the CDR3 is 17 residues. With 1 base removed from V and 1 base from J, the gap between germline ends came to 14 bases. In DNA form, the CDR3 reads TGCGCCAGCAGCCAAGTAACGCCATTAGTTTCCTACAATGAGCAGTTCTTC. Translated, it gives CASSQVTPLVSYNEQFF.

In the case of this clonotype: A much larger clone differs by one base, so this may be a read error. The chain is built from TRBV2 and TRBJ2-2; TRBD1 agrees at 9 bases. The length of the CDR3 is 17 residues. CDR1 SNHLY and CDR2 FYNNEI come from the germline V gene. The CDR3 coding sequence is TGTGCCAGCAATGAAGGAGAACAGGGGGCCAACACCGGGGAGCTGTTTTTT. Its translation: CASNEGEQGANTGELFF.

In its sample, this clonotype was seen a few times. The chain recombines TRBV3-1 with TRBJ2-7, with 12 nucleotides matching TRBD2. Germline CDR1 and CDR2: LGHDT and YNNKEL (reference sequence). This CDR3 contains 15 residues. The trim removed 4 bases at V and 3 bases at J, leaving 4 bases unmatched. CDR3 amino acids: CASSPGTSGHYEQYF. CDR3 coding DNA: TGTGCCAGCAGCCCCGGGACTAGCGGGCACTACGAGCAGTACTTC.

The rearrangement uses TRBV15 and TRBJ2-7; unclear D gene. The V and J ends lost 1 base and 2 bases respectively, with 9 bases between them. Germline values: CDR1 LNHNV, CDR2 YYDKDF (reference sequence). This CDR3 contains 14 residues. The CDR3 loop reads CATSRGAETYEQYF. The CDR3 DNA follows: TGTGCCACCAGCAGAGGAGCAGAGACCTACGAGCAGTACTTC.

This clonotype was observed a few times. The chain is built from TRBV6-5 and TRBJ2-7; perhaps TRBD2 as D (6 bases). Trimming took off 2 bases at V and 6 bases at J, with 8 bases between the two ends. The CDR3 runs 12 residues. Germline V CDR1 and CDR2: MNHEY, SVGAGI. This CDR3 is CASSYGGTEQYF. As DNA, the CDR3 is TGTGCCAGCAGTTACGGGGGGACCGAGCAGTACTTC.

This clonotype was recorded at least ten times. This chain's CDR3 is CASSHWTGGTMNTEAFF. The CDR3 DNA reads as TGTGCCAGCAGCCACTGGACGGGGGGCACGATGAACACTGAAGCTTTCTTT. The V and J genes are TRBV14 and TRBJ1-1; possibly TRBD1 for D (6 bases). The V end lost 3 bases, the J end lost 0 bases, and 17 bases lay between the germline ends. This CDR3 region has 17 residues. Germline assignment: CDR1 SGHDN and CDR2 FVKESK. Full variable domain (remainder filled in from reference TRBV14 and TRBJ1-1): EAGVTQFPSHSVIEKGQTVTLRCDPISGHDNLYWYRRVMGKEIKFLLHFVKESKQDESGMPNNRFLAERTGGTYSTLKVQPAELEDSGVYFCASSHWTGGTMNTEAFFGQGTRLTVV.

The sample holds a few counts of this clonotype. In nucleotides, the CDR3 is TGCGCCAGCAGCCAAATGGGACAGGGGCTGGGCCAGCCCCAGCATTTT. Its protein product is CASSQMGQGLGQPQHF. The J gene is TRBJ1-5, the V gene TRBV4-1; TRBD1 matches 10 bases. Trimming removed 2 bases from V and 7 bases from J; junction bases left unmatched: 8. The CDR3 extends over 16 amino acids. Germline V gives CDR1 MGHRA, CDR2 YSYEKL.

In its sample, this clonotype was seen many times. This rearrangement joins TRBV7-9 to TRBJ2-5; TRBD2 is a possible D gene (5 bases). Trimming left V 1 base short and J 0 bases short, with 12 bases between. Per germline, CDR1 SEHNR and CDR2 FQNEAQ (reference sequence). This CDR3 is built from 16 residues. This CDR3 reads CASSLGTGAYQETQYF. DNA for the CDR3: TGTGCCAGCAGCTTAGGGACTGGCGCTTACCAAGAGACCCAGTACTTC.

This clonotype was counted once. A much larger clone lies a single base off, so this may be a read error. The rearrangement links TRBV12-3 or TRBV12-4 to TRBJ2-2; perhaps D is TRBD1 or TRBD2 (5 bases each). This CDR3 contains 14 residues. CDR3 protein: CASSFSRQTGELSF. The CDR3 region has the DNA TGTGCCAGCAGTTTTTCCAGACAGACCGGGGAGCTGTCTTTT.